This T cell receptor beta chain comes out of a study of shared clonotypes between healthy human individuals. Generated by immunoSEQ multiplex PCR, the TCRdb table keeps only in-frame clones and is missing some. The data contain roughly 2.1 million clones, 85% to 95% of them singletons. V was cut by 2 bases and J by 3 bases, with 11 bases left in between. The CDR3 has 16 residues. Germline V gene lookup returns CDR1 MNHEY and CDR2 SMNVEV (reference sequence). In the naive CD8 group, cells lacked CD45RO and were positively selected for CCR7, so terminally differentiated effector memory CD45RA+ cells were left out.

This rearrangement joins TRBV27 to TRBJ2-6; D may match TRBD1 or TRBD2 (6 bases each). Input material: naive CD8+ T cells from PBMCs. This TCR was sampled from a man aged 18 to 30 in good health. Some clones in this sample may be carry-over from other donors' samples. The CDR3: CASSLRGDGGANVLTF. CDR3 in DNA: TGTGCCAGCAGTTTAAGGGGGGACGGTGGGGCCAACGTCCTGACTTTC.